The 11 T cell receptor beta chains below were found in one sample sequenced in a study of T cell repertoires in cytomegalovirus infection. MiXCR was run by TCRdb on the reads, yielding one entry per CDR3 protein. The sample contains about 920,000 distinct CDR3 sequences, around 32% of which appear only once. These receptors have no identified antigens. Here the sequenced sample was cultured CD8+ T cells from PBMCs, taken from culture after CMV antigen stimulation. The source of these receptors is a human donor in good health (CMV status not recorded). Some clones in this sample may be carry-over from other donors' samples.

This clonotype appeared a single time. The V and J genes are TRBV2 and TRBJ1-2; the D gene is possibly TRBD1 (5 bases). V dropped 8 bases and J dropped 4 bases, with 17 bases sitting between them. The CDR3 contains 14 residues. Germline values: CDR1 SNHLY, CDR2 FYNNEI. The CDR3, as DNA: TGTGCCAGCGAGCGACAGCGTCACCTCTATGGCTACACCTTC. It is translated as CASERQRHLYGYTF.

This clonotype was observed many times. The chain combines TRBV7-8 with TRBJ1-1; 9 nucleotides line up with TRBD1. Germline V gene data show CDR1 as SGHVS and CDR2 as FQNEAQ. With 2 bases clipped from V and 7 bases from J, the junction kept 11 bases outside the gene matches. This CDR3 is 16 amino acids long. The CDR3 spells CASSLKWDREGFEAFF. The CDR3 DNA follows: TGTGCCAGCAGCTTAAAGTGGGACAGGGAAGGTTTTGAAGCTTTCTTT.

The J gene is TRBJ2-3, the V gene TRBV12-3 or TRBV12-4; TRBD2 might be the D (5 bases). CDR3 length: 14 amino acids. Trimming stripped 7 bases from V and 0 bases from J, with 11 bases between. This CDR3 is CASTRRASTDTQYF. In nucleotides, the CDR3 is TGTGCCAGCACGCGGCGGGCTAGCACAGATACGCAGTATTTT.

This clonotype appeared a few times. The chain links TRBV5-6 to TRBJ2-6; tentatively, D is TRBD1 or TRBD2 (6 bases each). Trimming pared 1 base from V and 0 bases from J, leaving 14 bases between. The CDR3 has 18 amino acids. In germline, CDR1 is SGHDT, CDR2 YYEEEE. CDR3 in DNA: TGTGCCAGCAGCTTGAGTGGGGGGCGTCCCTCTGGGGCCAACGTCCTGACTTTC. As protein: CASSLSGGRPSGANVLTF.

This clonotype was recorded many times. The rearrangement links TRBV27 to TRBJ1-1, with D unresolved. This CDR3 is 13 amino acids long. Germline values: CDR1 MNHEY, CDR2 SMNVEV (reference sequence). The ends were cut back, 6 bases at V and 1 base at J, with 9 bases in the middle. CDR3 amino acids: CASSFVANTEAFF. The CDR3 nucleotides are TGTGCCAGCAGCTTCGTTGCGAACACTGAAGCTTTCTTT.

The CDR3 region is CASSSGQDAYEQYF. For the CDR3, the DNA is TGTGCCAGCAGCTCCGGACAGGACGCCTACGAGCAGTACTTC. The chain has TRBV13 and TRBJ2-7, with TRBD1 matching 7 bases. Germline V gene data show CDR1 as PRHDT and CDR2 as FYEKMQ (reference sequence). The length of the CDR3 is 14 residues. The V segment lost 4 bases and the J segment 2 bases; nucleotides outside the gene matches: 5.

This clonotype was found once. The rearrangement joins TRBV6-5 to TRBJ2-2; D is possibly TRBD1 (5 bases). The CDR3 sequence is 16 residues long. V shed 6 bases and J shed 4 bases, with 18 bases lying between them. Germline values: CDR1 MNHEY, CDR2 SVGAGI. DNA of the CDR3: TGTGCCAGCAGGCACCACAGGAAAGTGAGCACCGGGGAGCTGTTTTTT. It specifies CASRHHRKVSTGELFF.

The rearrangement joins TRBV24-1 to TRBJ2-2, with TRBD1 as a possible D gene (6 bases). This CDR3 comprises 17 residues. Trimming stripped 2 bases from V and 2 bases from J, with 14 bases between. CDR1 KGHDR and CDR2 SFDVKD come from the germline V gene. The chain's CDR3 is CATSDYQGRGNTGELFF. CDR3 nucleotide sequence: TGTGCCACCAGTGATTACCAAGGCAGGGGAAACACCGGGGAGCTGTTTTTT.

This clonotype was seen a few times. The chain is built from TRBV27 and TRBJ1-4; no firm D call. Germline loops: CDR1 MNHEY, CDR2 SMNVEV (reference sequence). V shed 8 bases and J shed 3 bases, with 7 bases lying between them. This CDR3 contains 12 residues. CDR3 nucleotide sequence: TGTGCCAGCGCCGGGTCTAATGAAAAACTGTTTTTT. Translation gives CASAGSNEKLFF.

This clonotype was observed a handful of times. The rearrangement uses TRBV28 and TRBJ2-5, with TRBD2 identical over 12 bases. The V gene's germline CDR1 is MDHEN and CDR2 SYDVKM. The ends lost 6 bases at V and 1 base at J; junction bases unmatched: 6. The CDR3 totals 16 residues. The CDR3 reads CASRWTSGALQETQYF. DNA for the CDR3: TGTGCCAGCAGATGGACTAGCGGGGCCCTCCAAGAGACCCAGTACTTC.

J is TRBJ2-7 and V is TRBV11-2, with 9 positions matching TRBD2. This CDR3 is 15 amino acids long. With 5 bases clipped from V and 1 base from J, the junction kept 6 bases outside the gene matches. Germline CDR1 SGHAT, CDR2 FQNNGV. The CDR3 loop is CASSTSLAGSYEQYF. CDR3 nucleotides: TGTGCCAGCAGCACCAGCCTAGCGGGGTCCTACGAGCAGTACTTC.